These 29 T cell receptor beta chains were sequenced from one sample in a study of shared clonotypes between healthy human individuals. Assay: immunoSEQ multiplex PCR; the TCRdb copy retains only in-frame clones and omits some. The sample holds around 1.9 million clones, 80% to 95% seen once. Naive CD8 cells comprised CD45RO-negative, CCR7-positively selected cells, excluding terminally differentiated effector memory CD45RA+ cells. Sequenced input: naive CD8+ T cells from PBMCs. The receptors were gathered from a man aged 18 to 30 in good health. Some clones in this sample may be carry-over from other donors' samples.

The chain's CDR3 is CAWRQGNYGYTF. DNA of the CDR3: TGTGCCTGGAGACAGGGAAACTATGGCTACACCTTC. V gene TRBV30 combines with J gene TRBJ1-2, with D possibly matching TRBD1 (6 bases). CDR1 is GTSNPN, CDR2 SVGIG, per germline (reference sequence). The CDR3 runs to 12 residues. V lost 3 bases and J 2 bases, leaving 7 bases between the germline ends. Filled out from reference TRBV30 and TRBJ1-2, the complete variable domain reads SQTIHQWPATLVQPVGSPLSLECTVEGTSNPNLYWYRQAAGRGLQLLFYSVGIGQISSEVPQNLSASRPQDRQFILSSKKLLLSDSGFYLCAWRQGNYGYTFGSGTRLTVV.

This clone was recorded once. CDR3 protein: CASSSLNLNTEAFF. The CDR3 DNA sequence: TGTGCCAGCAGCTCCCTAAACCTGAACACTGAAGCTTTCTTT. V usage is TRBV13 and J usage is TRBJ1-1; the D is unclear. Trimming left V 4 bases short and J 0 bases short, with 9 bases between. The CDR3 covers 14 residues. Germline CDR1 PRHDT, CDR2 FYEKMQ (reference sequence). Using reference TRBV13 and TRBJ1-1 for the parts outside the CDR3, the full variable domain is AAGVIQSPRHLIKEKRETATLKCYPIPRHDTVYWYQQGPGQDPQFLISFYEKMQSDKGSIPDRFSAQQFSDYHSELNMSSLELGDSALYFCASSSLNLNTEAFFGQGTRLTVV.

This chain's CDR3 is CASSQGTNTGELFF. The CDR3 bases are TGTGCCAGCAGCCAAGGGACGAACACCGGGGAGCTGTTTTTT. The rearrangement uses TRBV7-6 and TRBJ2-2, with no clear D. The germline V gene has CDR1 SGHVS and CDR2 FNYEAQ. V shed 5 bases and J shed 0 bases, with 7 bases lying between them. The CDR3 totals 14 residues.

The CDR3 protein is CASSSFPLTGAVMNTEAFF. The CDR3 DNA reads TGTGCCAGCAGCTCATTTCCCCTTACAGGGGCTGTCATGAACACTGAAGCTTTCTTT. This chain links TRBV28 with TRBJ1-1; 7 bases are shared with TRBD1. This CDR3 region has 19 residues. Germline CDR1 and CDR2: MDHEN and SYDVKM. Trimming removed 6 bases from V and 0 bases from J; junction bases left unmatched: 19.

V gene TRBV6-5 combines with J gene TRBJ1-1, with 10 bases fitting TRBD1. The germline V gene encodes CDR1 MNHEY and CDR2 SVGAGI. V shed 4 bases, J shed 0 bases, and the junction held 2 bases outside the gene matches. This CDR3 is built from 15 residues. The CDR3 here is CASSLTGGMNTEAFF. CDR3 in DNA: TGTGCCAGCAGTTTGACAGGGGGCATGAACACTGAAGCTTTCTTT.

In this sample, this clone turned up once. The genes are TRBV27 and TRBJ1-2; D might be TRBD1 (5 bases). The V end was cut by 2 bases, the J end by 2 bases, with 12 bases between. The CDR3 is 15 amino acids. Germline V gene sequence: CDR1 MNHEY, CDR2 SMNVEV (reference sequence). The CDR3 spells CASSLRQGWNYGYTF. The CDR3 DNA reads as TGTGCCAGCAGTTTACGTCAGGGCTGGAACTATGGCTACACCTTC.

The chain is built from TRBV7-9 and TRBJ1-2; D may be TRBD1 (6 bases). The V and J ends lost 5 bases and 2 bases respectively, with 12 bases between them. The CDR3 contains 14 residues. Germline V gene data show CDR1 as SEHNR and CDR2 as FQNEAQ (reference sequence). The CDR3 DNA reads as TGTGCCAGCAGCCCCCAGGGGTGGAACTATGGCTACACCTTC. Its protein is CASSPQGWNYGYTF.

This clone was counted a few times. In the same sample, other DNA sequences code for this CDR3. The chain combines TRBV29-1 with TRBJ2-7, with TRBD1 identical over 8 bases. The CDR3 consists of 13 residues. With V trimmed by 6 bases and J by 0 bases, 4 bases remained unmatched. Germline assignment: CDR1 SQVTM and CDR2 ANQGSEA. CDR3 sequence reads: CSVRTGSSYEQYF. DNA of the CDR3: TGCAGCGTCCGGACAGGGAGCTCCTACGAGCAGTACTTC.

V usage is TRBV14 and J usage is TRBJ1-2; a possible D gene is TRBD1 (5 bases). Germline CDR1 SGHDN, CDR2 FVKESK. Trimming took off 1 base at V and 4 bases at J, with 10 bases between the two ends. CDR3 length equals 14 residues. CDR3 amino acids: CASSQVGTFYGYTF. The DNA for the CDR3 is TGTGCCAGCAGCCAAGTGGGGACTTTCTATGGCTACACCTTC.

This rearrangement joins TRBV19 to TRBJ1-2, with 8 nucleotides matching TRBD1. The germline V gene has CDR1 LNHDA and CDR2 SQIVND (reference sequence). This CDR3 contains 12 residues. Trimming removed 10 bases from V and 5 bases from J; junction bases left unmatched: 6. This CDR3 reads CATLGQAYGYTF. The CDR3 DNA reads TGTGCCACCCTGGGACAGGCGTATGGCTACACCTTC.

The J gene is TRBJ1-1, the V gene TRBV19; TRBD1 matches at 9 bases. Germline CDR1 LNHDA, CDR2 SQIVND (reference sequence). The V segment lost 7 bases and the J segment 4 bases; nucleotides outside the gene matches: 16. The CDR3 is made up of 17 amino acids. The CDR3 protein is CASTISLGTGIPTEAFF. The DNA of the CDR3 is TGTGCCAGTACCATATCTTTAGGGACAGGGATTCCCACTGAAGCTTTCTTT.

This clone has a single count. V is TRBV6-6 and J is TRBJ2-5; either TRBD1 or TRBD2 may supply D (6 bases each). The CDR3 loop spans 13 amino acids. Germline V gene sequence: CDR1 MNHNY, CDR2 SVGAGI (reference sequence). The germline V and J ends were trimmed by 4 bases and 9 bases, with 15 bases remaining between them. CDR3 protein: CASSLPLGGSQYF. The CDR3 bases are TGTGCCAGCAGTTTACCCCTAGGGGGGTCCCAGTACTTC.

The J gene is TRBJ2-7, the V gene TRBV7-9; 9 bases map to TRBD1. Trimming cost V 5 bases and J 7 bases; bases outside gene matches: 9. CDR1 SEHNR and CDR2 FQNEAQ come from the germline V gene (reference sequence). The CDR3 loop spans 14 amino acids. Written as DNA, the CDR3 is TGTGCCAGCAGCAGTCCCGGGACAGGGATAGAGCAGTACTTC. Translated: CASSSPGTGIEQYF.

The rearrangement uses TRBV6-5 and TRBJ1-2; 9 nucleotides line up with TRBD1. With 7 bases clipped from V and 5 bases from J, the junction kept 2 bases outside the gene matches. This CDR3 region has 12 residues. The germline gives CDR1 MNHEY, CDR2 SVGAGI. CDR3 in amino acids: CASIGTGYGYTF. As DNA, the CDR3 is TGTGCCAGCATTGGGACAGGGTATGGCTACACCTTC.

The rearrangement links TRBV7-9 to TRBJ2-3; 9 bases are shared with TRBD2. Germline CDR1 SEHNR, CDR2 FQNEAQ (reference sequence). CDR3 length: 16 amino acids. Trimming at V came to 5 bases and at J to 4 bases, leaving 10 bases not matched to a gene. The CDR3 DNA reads TGTGCCAGCAGCCCCCGTAGCGGGAGAATTTCAGATACGCAGTATTTT. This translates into CASSPRSGRISDTQYF. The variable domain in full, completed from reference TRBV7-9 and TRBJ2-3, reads DTGVSQNPRHKITKRGQNVTFRCDPISEHNRLYWYRQTLGQGPEFLTYFQNEAQLEKSRLLSDRFSAERPKGSFSTLEIQRTEQGDSAMYLCASSPRSGRISDTQYFGPGTRLTVL.

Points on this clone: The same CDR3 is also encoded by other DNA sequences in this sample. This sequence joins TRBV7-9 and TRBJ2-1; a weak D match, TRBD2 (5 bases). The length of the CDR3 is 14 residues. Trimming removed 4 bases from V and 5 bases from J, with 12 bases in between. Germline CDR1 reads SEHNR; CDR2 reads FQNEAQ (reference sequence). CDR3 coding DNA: TGTGCCAGCAGCTCGGGGTTGGGAAACAATGAGCAGTTCTTC. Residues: CASSSGLGNNEQFF. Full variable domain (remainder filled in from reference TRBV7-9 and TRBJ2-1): DTGVSQNPRHKITKRGQNVTFRCDPISEHNRLYWYRQTLGQGPEFLTYFQNEAQLEKSRLLSDRFSAERPKGSFSTLEIQRTEQGDSAMYLCASSSGLGNNEQFFGPGTRLTVL.

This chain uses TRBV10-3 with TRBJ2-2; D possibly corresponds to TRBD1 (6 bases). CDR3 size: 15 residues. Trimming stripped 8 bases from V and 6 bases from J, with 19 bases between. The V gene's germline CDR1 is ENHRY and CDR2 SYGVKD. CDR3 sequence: CAISRPGQFSGELFF. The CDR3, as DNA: TGTGCCATCTCTAGACCGGGACAATTTTCCGGGGAGCTGTTTTTT.

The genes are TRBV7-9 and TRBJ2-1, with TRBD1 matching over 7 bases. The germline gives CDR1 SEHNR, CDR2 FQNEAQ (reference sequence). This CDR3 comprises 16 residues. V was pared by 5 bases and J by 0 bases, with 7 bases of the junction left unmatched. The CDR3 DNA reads TGTGCCAGCAGCACGCCAAGGACAGGCTCCTACAATGAGCAGTTCTTC. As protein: CASSTPRTGSYNEQFF.

The CDR3 DNA reads TGTGCCAGCAGCTTAGGAATGAGACAGGGTCACGAGCAGTACTTC. Residues: CASSLGMRQGHEQYF. The J gene is TRBJ2-7, the V gene TRBV7-2, with 7 bases matching TRBD1. CDR3 length equals 15 residues. Trimming took 1 base from V and 5 from J; bases not matched to a gene: 8. From germline, CDR1 is SGHTA and CDR2 FQGNSA.

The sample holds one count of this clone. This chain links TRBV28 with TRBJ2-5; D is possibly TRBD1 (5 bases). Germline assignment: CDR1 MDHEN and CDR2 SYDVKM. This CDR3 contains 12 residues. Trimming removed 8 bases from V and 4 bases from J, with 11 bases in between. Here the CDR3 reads CASGHPGETQYF. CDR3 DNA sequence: TGTGCCAGCGGACATCCCGGAGAGACCCAGTACTTC.

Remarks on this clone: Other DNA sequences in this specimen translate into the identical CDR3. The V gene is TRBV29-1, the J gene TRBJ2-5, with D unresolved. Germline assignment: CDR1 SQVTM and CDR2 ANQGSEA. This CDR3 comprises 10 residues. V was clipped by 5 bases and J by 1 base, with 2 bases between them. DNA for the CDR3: TGCAGCGTTACCCAAGAGACCCAGTACTTC. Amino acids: CSVTQETQYF.

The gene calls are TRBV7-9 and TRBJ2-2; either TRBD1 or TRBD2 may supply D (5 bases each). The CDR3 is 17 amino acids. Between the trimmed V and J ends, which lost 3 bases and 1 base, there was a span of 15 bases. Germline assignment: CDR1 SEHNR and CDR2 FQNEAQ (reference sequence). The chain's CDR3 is CASSLFPGQMNTGELFF. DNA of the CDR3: TGTGCCAGCAGCTTGTTTCCGGGGCAGATGAACACCGGGGAGCTGTTTTTT.

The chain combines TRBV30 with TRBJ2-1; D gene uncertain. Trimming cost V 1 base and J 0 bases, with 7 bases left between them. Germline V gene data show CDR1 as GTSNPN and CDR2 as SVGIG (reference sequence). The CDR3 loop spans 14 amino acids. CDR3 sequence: CAWSGLSSYNEQFF. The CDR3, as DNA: TGTGCCTGGAGTGGGCTTAGCTCCTACAATGAGCAGTTCTTC.

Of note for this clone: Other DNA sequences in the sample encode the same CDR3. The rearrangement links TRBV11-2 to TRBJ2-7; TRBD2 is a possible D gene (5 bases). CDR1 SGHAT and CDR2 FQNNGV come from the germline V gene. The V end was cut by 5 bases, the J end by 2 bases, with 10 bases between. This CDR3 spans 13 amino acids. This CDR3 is CASSLGGTYEQYF. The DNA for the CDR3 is TGTGCCAGCAGCCTTGGAGGCACCTACGAGCAGTACTTC.

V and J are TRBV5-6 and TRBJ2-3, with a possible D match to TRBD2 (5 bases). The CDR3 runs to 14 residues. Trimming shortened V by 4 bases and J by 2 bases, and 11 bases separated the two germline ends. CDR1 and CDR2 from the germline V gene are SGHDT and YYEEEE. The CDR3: CASSPDSNTDTQYF. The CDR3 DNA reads TGTGCCAGCAGCCCGGACTCGAACACAGATACGCAGTATTTT.

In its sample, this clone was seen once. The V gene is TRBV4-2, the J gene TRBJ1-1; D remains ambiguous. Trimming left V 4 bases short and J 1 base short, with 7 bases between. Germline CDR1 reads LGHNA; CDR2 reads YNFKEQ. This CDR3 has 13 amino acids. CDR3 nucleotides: TGTGCCAGCAGCCCCTTACAGAACACTGAAGCTTTCTTT. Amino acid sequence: CASSPLQNTEAFF.

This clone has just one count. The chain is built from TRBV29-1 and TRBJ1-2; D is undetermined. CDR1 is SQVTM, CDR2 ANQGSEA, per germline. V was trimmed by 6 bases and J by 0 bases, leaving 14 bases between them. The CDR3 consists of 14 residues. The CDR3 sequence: CSVVHRTPNYGYTF. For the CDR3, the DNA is TGCAGCGTGGTTCACCGGACTCCTAACTATGGCTACACCTTC. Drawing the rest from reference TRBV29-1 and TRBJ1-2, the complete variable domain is SAVISQKPSRDICQRGTSLTIQCQVDSQVTMMFWYRQQPGQSLTLIATANQGSEATYESGFVIDKFPISRPNLTFSTLTVSNMSPEDSSIYLCSVVHRTPNYGYTFGSGTRLTVV.

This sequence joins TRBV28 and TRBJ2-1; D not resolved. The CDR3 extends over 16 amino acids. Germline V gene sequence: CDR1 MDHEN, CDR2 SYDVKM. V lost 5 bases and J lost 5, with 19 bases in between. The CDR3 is CASSSFRQHRNNEQFF. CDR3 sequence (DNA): TGTGCCAGCAGTAGTTTCCGTCAGCACAGAAACAATGAGCAGTTCTTC. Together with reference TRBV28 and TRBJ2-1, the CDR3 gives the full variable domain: DVKVTQSSRYLVKRTGEKVFLECVQDMDHENMFWYRQDPGLGLRLIYFSYDVKMKEKGDIPEGYSVSREKKERFSLILESASTNQTSMYLCASSSFRQHRNNEQFFGPGTRLTVL.

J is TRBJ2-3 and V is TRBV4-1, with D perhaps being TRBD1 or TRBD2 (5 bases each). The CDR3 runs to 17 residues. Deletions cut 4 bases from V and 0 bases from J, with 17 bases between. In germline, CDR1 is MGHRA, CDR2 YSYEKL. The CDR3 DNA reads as TGCGCCAGCAGCCCCACGATTTGGGGCGGGAGCACAGATACGCAGTATTTT. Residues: CASSPTIWGGSTDTQYF.